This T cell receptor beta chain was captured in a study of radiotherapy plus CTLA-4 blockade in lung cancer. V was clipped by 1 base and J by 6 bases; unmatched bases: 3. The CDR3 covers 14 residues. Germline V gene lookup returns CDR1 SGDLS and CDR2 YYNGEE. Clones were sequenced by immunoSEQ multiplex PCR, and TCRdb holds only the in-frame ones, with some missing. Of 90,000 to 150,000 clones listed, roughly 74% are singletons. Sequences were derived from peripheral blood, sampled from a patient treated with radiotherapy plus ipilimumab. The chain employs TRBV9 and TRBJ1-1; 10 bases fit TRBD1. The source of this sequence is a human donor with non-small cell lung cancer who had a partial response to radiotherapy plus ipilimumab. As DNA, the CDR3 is TGTGCCAGCAGCGTAAGTGGACAGGGGGCTGAAGCTTTCTTT. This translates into CASSVSGQGAEAFF.